A selection of T cell receptor beta chains follows, all from one sample in a study of blood T cell repertoires in COVID-19. Assay: immunoSEQ multiplex PCR; the TCRdb copy retains only in-frame clones and omits some. In the table there are roughly 300,000 clones, 87% of which are singletons. Sequences were obtained from peripheral blood. The receptor source for this set is a woman in her thirties or forties who had recovered from COVID-19. Both conserved end residues are part of each CDR3. A D gene is named only where the DNA matches it firmly. The size field is filled for only some rows; it gives once, few, many or a size class.

>NA|TRBJ2-7|TRBV5-6|once
TGTGCCAGCAGCTTGGAACCAGCGACCTACGAGCAGTACTTC
CASSLEPATYEQYF
>TRBD1|TRBJ1-1|TRBV10-3|NA
TGTGCCATCAGTGAGTCGACAGGGAAGGAGGGTGAAGCTTTCTTT
CAISESTGKEGEAFF
>TRBD2|TRBJ2-3|TRBV9|NA
TGTGCCAGCAGCTGGACTAGCGGTTACACAGATACGCAGTATTTT
CASSWTSGYTDTQYF
>TRBD1|TRBJ1-1|TRBV29-1|NA
TGCAGCGCTACGACAGGGTGGAGGACTGAAGCTTTCTTT
CSATTGWRTEAFF
>NA|TRBJ1-5|TRBV6-5|NA
TGTGCCAGCAGTTTGGGGGCTTTGGGCAATCAGCCCCAGCATTTT
CASSLGALGNQPQHF
>NA|TRBJ2-3|TRBV3-1/TRBV3-2|NA
TGTGCCAGCAGCCCGGACTTACCTAGCACAGATACGCAGTATTTT
CASSPDLPSTDTQYF
>NA|TRBJ2-7|TRBV19|NA
TGTGCCAGTAGTAAAGGGGTGGGGACCTACGAGCAGTACTTC
CASSKGVGTYEQYF
>NA|TRBJ1-4|TRBV29-1|NA
TGCAGCGCCGGCGCAGGGGCAACTAATGAAAAACTGTTTTTT
CSAGAGATNEKLFF
>NA|TRBJ2-5|TRBV7-2|NA
TGTGCCAGCAGCAGCCTGGAAGAGACCCAGTACTTC
CASSSLEETQYF
>TRBD2|TRBJ2-3|TRBV19|NA
TGTGCCAGTACCTTATCCCGGGGAGGGGAGGATACGCAGTATTTT
CASTLSRGGEDTQYF
>TRBD1|TRBJ2-7|TRBV12-3/TRBV12-4|NA
TGTGCCAGCAGCCGGGACAGAGACTACGAGCAGTACTTC
CASSRDRDYEQYF
>NA|TRBJ1-2|TRBV2|NA
TGTGCCAGCAGTGAAGCGCCCTGGGGGCCTAACTATGGCTACACCTTC
CASSEAPWGPNYGYTF
>TRBD1|TRBJ2-2|TRBV5-1|NA
TGCGCCAGCAGCTTGTTAGGGGGCTCCGGGGAGCTGTTTTTT
CASSLLGGSGELFF
>NA|TRBJ2-2|TRBV6-5|NA
TGTGCCAGCGTAACGAACACCGGGGAGCTGTTTTTT
CASVTNTGELFF
>TRBD1|TRBJ1-1|TRBV5-1|NA
TGCGCCAGCAGCTTGGCGATTGGGGGCCGGTGGCAGGGGGCCGACACTGAAGCTTTCTTT
CASSLAIGGRWQGADTEAFF